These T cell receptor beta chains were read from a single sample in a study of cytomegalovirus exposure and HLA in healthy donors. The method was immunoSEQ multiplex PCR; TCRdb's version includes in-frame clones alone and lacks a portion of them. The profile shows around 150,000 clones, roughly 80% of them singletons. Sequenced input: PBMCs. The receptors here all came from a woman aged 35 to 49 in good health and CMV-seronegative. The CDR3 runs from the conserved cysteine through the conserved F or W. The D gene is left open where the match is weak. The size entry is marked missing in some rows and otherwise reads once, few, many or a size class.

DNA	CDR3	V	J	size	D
TGCAGCGTTCAAGGGCTAGCGGGAGAAGGCACCGGGGAGCTGTTTTTT	CSVQGLAGEGTGELFF	TRBV29-1	TRBJ2-2	.	TRBD2
TGTGCCAGCTCTACAGGGGTGGAGGCCGGGGAGCTGTTTTTT	CASSTGVEAGELFF	TRBV7-2	TRBJ2-2	.	TRBD1
TGTGCCAGCAGCCTGGGACTTGGAAGCTCCTACGAGCAGTACTTC	CASSLGLGSSYEQYF	TRBV4-2	TRBJ2-7	.	.
TGTGCCACCAGCCGAGGGCCCGGGACAGGGATTGGAAACACCATATATTTT	CATSRGPGTGIGNTIYF	TRBV15	TRBJ1-3	.	TRBD1
TGTGCCAGCAGCTTGGGACAGGGGGCCCTTTCCTATGGCTACACCTTC	CASSLGQGALSYGYTF	TRBV7-2	TRBJ1-2	.	TRBD1
TGTGCCTGGAATCGGGGCCTCGAGGGGGCTCGGGAGTACTTC	CAWNRGLEGAREYF	TRBV30	TRBJ2-7	.	TRBD1
TGTGCCAGCAGGGACCGGGACAGGGGCCCGAATTCACCCCTCCACTTT	CASRDRDRGPNSPLHF	TRBV5-8	TRBJ1-6	.	TRBD1
TGTGCCAGCAGTGAAGCGCCGTTTCAACTTTTCAATTTGTTCTTC	CASSEAPFQLFNLFF	TRBV6-1	TRBJ2-1	few	.
TGCGCCAGCAGCCAAGGGGGTCACACCACTAGCTCCTACGAGCAGTACTTC	CASSQGGHTTSSYEQYF	TRBV4-1	TRBJ2-7	.	.
TGTGCCAGCTCACCCGAGTTTGGGGGGGCTGGGGAGCAGTACTTC	CASSPEFGGAGEQYF	TRBV18	TRBJ2-7	few	.
TGTGCCAGCAGCTCCACGCTATCTGGGGCCAACGTCCTGACTTTC	CASSSTLSGANVLTF	TRBV9	TRBJ2-6	.	.
TGCGCCAGCAAGGGAACAGGATCTGGAAACACCATATATTTT	CASKGTGSGNTIYF	TRBV5-1	TRBJ1-3	.	.
TGTGCCACCAGCAGAGATCGAAGTAGGGTCAGCGGGGGGAGCAAGCAGTTCTTC	CATSRDRSRVSGGSKQFF	TRBV15	TRBJ2-1	few	TRBD2
TGTGCCAGCCGAGACAGTAAGCGATACACCTTC	CASRDSKRYTF	TRBV9	TRBJ1-2	.	.
TGTGCCAGCAGCCCCCTGACGGGAACTGAAGCTTTCTTT	CASSPLTGTEAFF	TRBV9	TRBJ1-1	.	.
TGTGCCAGCAGCTTGAGAACCGGGACAGGGAATGGCGGGGAGCTGTTTTTT	CASSLRTGTGNGGELFF	TRBV7-6	TRBJ2-2	.	TRBD1
TGCGCCAGCAGCAGCGGGGTCATGAACACTGAAGCTTTCTTT	CASSSGVMNTEAFF	TRBV5-1	TRBJ1-1	.	.
TGTGCCAGTAGTTCCCGGACTAGCGGGAGGGTTGAAAGCTACAATGAGCAGTTCTTC	CASSSRTSGRVESYNEQFF	TRBV19	TRBJ2-1	.	TRBD2
TGTGCCTGGAGTGCACTAATTACACTCGCAACTAATGAAAAACTGTTTTTT	CAWSALITLATNEKLFF	TRBV30	TRBJ1-4	.	.
TGCAGCGTTGAAGACCTTAGGGACAGTGAGACCCAGTACTTC	CSVEDLRDSETQYF	TRBV29-1	TRBJ2-5	few	TRBD1
TGTGCCAGCAGCTTAGCCGACACGGAGCAGTTCTTC	CASSLADTEQFF	TRBV7-9	TRBJ2-1	.	.
TGTGCCAGCAGCCAAGACGGAGACAGGGCGGGTCAGCCCCAGCATTTT	CASSQDGDRAGQPQHF	TRBV11-2	TRBJ1-5	few	TRBD1
TGTGCCAGCAGCCCTAAGGGACAGGACTATGGCTACACCTTC	CASSPKGQDYGYTF	TRBV7-3	TRBJ1-2	.	TRBD1
TGTGCCTTTCGGACAGGACGTAATGAGCAGTTCTTC	CAFRTGRNEQFF	TRBV30	TRBJ2-1	.	TRBD1
TGTGCCAGCAGTTTCCGATCAGGGGTTAACTATGGCTACACCTTC	CASSFRSGVNYGYTF	TRBV28	TRBJ1-2	.	.
TGCAGTGCTAGAGAAACGGGACTAGCGAACTTC	CSARETGLANF	TRBV20-1	TRBJ2-7	.	TRBD2
TGTGCCAGCAGCGTAGTTTGGGGGCAGCGGGAGACCCAGTACTTC	CASSVVWGQRETQYF	TRBV9	TRBJ2-5	.	.
TGCAGCGTTCGCGAGGGGGTAAAAGAGGAGCTGTTTTTT	CSVREGVKEELFF	TRBV29-1	TRBJ2-2	few	.
TGTGCCAGCACCGGCAACCCCGGCGGAGTCACAGATACGCAGTATTTT	CASTGNPGGVTDTQYF	TRBV28	TRBJ2-3	.	.
TGTGCCAGCAGCCCGGGACGTTTTGCGGGAGGCCCCCTGGATACGCAGTATTTT	CASSPGRFAGGPLDTQYF	TRBV11-3	TRBJ2-3	.	TRBD2
TGTGCCTGGAGTGGTGGGCGGGGCCCCACAGATACGCAGTATTTT	CAWSGGRGPTDTQYF	TRBV30	TRBJ2-3	.	.
TGTGCCAGCAGCGTAGCTCGGGACAGGGGAGGGCAGTTCACCGGGGAGCTGTTTTTT	CASSVARDRGGQFTGELFF	TRBV9	TRBJ2-2	.	TRBD1
TGTGCCAGCAGTTTAGAAGTCGGGCCCCTCCACTTT	CASSLEVGPLHF	TRBV28	TRBJ1-6	.	.
TGCGCCAGCAGCTTGGACGGCAGGGATGCCACTGAAGCTTTCTTT	CASSLDGRDATEAFF	TRBV5-1	TRBJ1-1	.	.
TGTGCCAGCTCACCGCTGACAGGGCCCGGAAACACCATATATTTT	CASSPLTGPGNTIYF	TRBV18	TRBJ1-3	.	TRBD1